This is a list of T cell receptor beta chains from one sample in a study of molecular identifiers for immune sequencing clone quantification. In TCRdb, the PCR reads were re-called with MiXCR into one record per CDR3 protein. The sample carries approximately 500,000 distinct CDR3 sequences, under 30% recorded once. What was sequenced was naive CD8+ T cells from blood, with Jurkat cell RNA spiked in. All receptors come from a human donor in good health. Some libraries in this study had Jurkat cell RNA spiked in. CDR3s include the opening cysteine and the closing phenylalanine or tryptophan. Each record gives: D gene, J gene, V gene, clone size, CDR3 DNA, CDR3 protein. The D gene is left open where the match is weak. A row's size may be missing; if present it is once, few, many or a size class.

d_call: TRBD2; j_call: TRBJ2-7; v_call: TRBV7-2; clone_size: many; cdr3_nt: TGTGCCAGCAGCTTAGGCGGCGGGAGTGGATACGAGCAGTACTTC; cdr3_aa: CASSLGGGSGYEQYF
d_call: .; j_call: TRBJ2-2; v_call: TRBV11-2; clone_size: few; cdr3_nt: TGTGCCAGCAGCCCCTTCGCGGCTAGCAGTACCCAGCGGACCGGGGAGCTGTTTTTT; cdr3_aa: CASSPFAASSTQRTGELFF
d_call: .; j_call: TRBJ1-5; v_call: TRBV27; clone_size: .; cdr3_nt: TGTGCCAGCAGTTTATATGGGACGGAATATAGCAATCAGCCCCAGCATTTT; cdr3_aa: CASSLYGTEYSNQPQHF
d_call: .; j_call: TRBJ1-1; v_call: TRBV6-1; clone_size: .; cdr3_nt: TGTGCCAGCAGTGCCACAGGGATTGGTGAAGCTTTCTTT; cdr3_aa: CASSATGIGEAFF
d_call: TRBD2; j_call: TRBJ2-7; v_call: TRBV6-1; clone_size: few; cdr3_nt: TGTGCCAGCAGTGAATGGGTAGCGGGGGGCTACGAGCAGTACTTC; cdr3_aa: CASSEWVAGGYEQYF
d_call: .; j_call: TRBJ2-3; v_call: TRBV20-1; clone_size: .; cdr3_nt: TGCAGTGCTGGAGACGACCCTATGGAGATGAGCACAGATACGCAGTATTTT; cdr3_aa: CSAGDDPMEMSTDTQYF
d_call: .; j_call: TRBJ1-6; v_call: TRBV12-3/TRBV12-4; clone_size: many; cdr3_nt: TGTGCCAGCAGTTTTTTCCTCGGGTCACCCCTCCACTTT; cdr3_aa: CASSFFLGSPLHF
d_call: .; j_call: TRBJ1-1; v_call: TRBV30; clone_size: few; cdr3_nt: TGTGCCTGGAGTGAGGGAGTAGGGCCTGAAGCTTTCTTT; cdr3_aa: CAWSEGVGPEAFF
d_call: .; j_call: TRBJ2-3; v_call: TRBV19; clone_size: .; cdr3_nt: TGTGCCAGTAGTACCTGGGGGGACACAGATACGCAGTATTTT; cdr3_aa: CASSTWGDTDTQYF
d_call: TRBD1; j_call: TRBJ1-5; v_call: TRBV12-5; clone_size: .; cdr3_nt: TGTGCTAGTGGTCCCGGGACAGGGAATCAGCCCCAGCATTTT; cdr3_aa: CASGPGTGNQPQHF
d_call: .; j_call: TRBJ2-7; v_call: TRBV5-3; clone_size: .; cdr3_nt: TGTGCCAGCAGCTCGAAACTAGGGGGAATTTACGAGCAGTACTTC; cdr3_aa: CASSSKLGGIYEQYF
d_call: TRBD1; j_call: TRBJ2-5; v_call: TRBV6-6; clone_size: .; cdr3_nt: TGTGCCAGCAGTTACTACGGACAGGTCGACCAAGAGACCCAGTACTTC; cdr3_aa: CASSYYGQVDQETQYF
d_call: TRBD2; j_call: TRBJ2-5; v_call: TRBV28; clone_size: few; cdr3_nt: TGTGCCAGCAGTTTATCCCTAGCGGGAGTCCAAGAGACCCAGTACTTC; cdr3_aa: CASSLSLAGVQETQYF
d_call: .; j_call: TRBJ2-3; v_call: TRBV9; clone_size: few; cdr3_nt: TGTGCCAGCAGCGCGGAGGACAGTTATACGCAGTATTTT; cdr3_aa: CASSAEDSYTQYF
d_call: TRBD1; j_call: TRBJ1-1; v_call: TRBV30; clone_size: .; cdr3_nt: TGTGCCTGGGGGACAGGGGAGGCGATGAACACTGAAGCTTTCTTT; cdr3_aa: CAWGTGEAMNTEAFF
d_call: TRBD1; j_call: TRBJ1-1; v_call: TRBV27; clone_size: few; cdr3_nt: TGTGCCAGCAAATGGGGACAGGGGGACACTGAAGCTTTCTTT; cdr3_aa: CASKWGQGDTEAFF
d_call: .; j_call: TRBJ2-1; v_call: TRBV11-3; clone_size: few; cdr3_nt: TGTGCCAGCAGCTCAAGCGACCGGACGGAGTACAATGAGCAGTTCTTC; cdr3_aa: CASSSSDRTEYNEQFF
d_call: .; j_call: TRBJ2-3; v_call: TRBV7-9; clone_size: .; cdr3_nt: TGTGCCGGCAGCCAAGTCACAGATACGCAGTATTTT; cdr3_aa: CAGSQVTDTQYF